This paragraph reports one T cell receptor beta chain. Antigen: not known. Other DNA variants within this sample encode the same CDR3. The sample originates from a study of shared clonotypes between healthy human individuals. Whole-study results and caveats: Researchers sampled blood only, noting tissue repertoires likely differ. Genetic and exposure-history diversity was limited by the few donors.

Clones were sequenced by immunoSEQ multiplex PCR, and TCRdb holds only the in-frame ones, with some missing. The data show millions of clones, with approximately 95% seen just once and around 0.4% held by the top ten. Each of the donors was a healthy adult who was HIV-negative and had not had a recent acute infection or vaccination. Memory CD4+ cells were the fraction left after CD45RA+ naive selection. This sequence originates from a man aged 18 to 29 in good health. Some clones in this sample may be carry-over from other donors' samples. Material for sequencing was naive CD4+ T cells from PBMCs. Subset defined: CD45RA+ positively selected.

CDR3 residues: CASSVDRTEAFF. In DNA, the CDR3 is TGTGCCAGCAGTGTGGACAGGACTGAAGCTTTCTTT. The chain is built from TRBV2 and TRBJ1-1; the match to TRBD1 covers 7 bases. Per the germline V gene, CDR1 is SNHLY and CDR2 is FYNNEI. Trimming cost V 4 bases and J 5 bases; bases outside gene matches: 1. CDR3 length: 12 residues.